The sequence of this TCR beta chain was determined in a study of cytomegalovirus exposure and HLA in healthy donors. General study points: Available immune exposure information covered CMV serostatus only.

The PCR had 60 Vbeta and 13 Jbeta primers. The method was immunoSEQ multiplex PCR; TCRdb's version includes in-frame clones alone and lacks a portion of them. The repertoire holds approximately 95,000 clones, with 78% as singletons. Per the germline V gene, CDR1 is SQVTM and CDR2 is ANQGSEA. Trimming took 0 bases from V and 1 from J, leaving 9 bases between them. The CDR3 sequence is 14 residues long. Points on this clone: Its antigen is currently unknown.

The J gene is TRBJ1-1, the V gene TRBV29-1; D perhaps matches TRBD1 (6 bases). The material sequenced was PBMCs. The sequence was obtained from a middle-aged woman in good health and CMV-seropositive. CDR3 sequence (DNA): TGCAGCGTTGAAGATAAAGGGGGGAACACTGAAGCTTTCTTT. Translation gives CSVEDKGGNTEAFF.